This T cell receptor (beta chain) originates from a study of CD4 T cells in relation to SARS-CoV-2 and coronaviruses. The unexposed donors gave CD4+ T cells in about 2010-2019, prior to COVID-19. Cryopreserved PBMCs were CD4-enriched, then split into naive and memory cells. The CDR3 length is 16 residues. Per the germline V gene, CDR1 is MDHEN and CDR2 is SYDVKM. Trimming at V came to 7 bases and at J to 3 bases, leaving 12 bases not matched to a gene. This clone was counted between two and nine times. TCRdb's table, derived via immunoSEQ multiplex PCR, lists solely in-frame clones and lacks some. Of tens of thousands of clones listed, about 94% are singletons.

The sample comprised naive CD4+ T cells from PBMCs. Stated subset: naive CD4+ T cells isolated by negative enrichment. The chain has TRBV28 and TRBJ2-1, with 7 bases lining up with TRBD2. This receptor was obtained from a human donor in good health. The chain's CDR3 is CASTTRLAGIYNEQFF. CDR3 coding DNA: TGTGCCAGCACCACCCGACTAGCAGGGATCTACAATGAGCAGTTCTTC.